This T cell receptor (beta chain) was profiled in a study of T-cell reconstitution after alpha-beta-depleted transplantation in children. With regard to this clonotype: Its antigen is unidentified. One junction end disagrees with the germline gene, perhaps due to a read error.

General study findings and limits: At the one-year point after transplant, T-cell counts and TCRbeta diversity were found to come mostly from T cells that had been newly produced. At around two months after transplant, the alpha-beta T cells were reportedly derived from several hundred expanded clones that came from non-depleted graft cells. At day 60, the high TCRbeta diversity found in some patients originated from recipient T cells and thymic progenitors that had survived.

The CDR3 is 13 residues long. Germline CDR1 is DFQATT and CDR2 is SNEGSKA (reference sequence). TCRbeta library preparation incorporated unique molecular identifiers. MiXCR, applied by TCRdb to the PCR reads, yields one record per CDR3 protein. The sample has roughly 400,000 distinct CDR3 sequences; 43% are singletons. The sequences come from PBMCs, collected before TCRalphabeta/CD19-depleted stem cell transplant. This receptor was taken from a girl aged 2 to 10 with aplastic anemia, due to receive a stem cell transplant. This chain uses TRBV20-1 with TRBJ2-3; D is ambiguous. The CDR3 bases are TGCAGTGCTAGAGATGAGCCATTACCTACGCCGTATTTT. Its protein is CSARDEPLPTPYF.